What follows are 3 T cell receptor beta chains derived from one specimen sequenced in a study of Ad26.COV2.S vaccination and SARS-CoV-2 variants. The treatment is: over 15 received Ad26.COV2.S at low or high dose, single or two shots; about 5 received placebo; per-sample allocation not given. Collection of the samples took place on day 63 after the first injection of vaccine or placebo. TCRdb's copy holds only in-frame clones and misses some; the assay was immunoSEQ multiplex PCR. This sample yields over 350,000 clones, of which more than 85% are seen a single time; 3.5% belongs to the top ten. Sequences were derived from peripheral blood, sampled in a trial of Ad26.COV2.S vaccine versus placebo. The receptors stem from a person between 18 and 65 years old who received the Ad26.COV2.S COVID-19 vaccine or a placebo.

The chain uses TRBV7-9 and TRBJ1-2; 9 bases agree with TRBD1. Germline V gene sequence: CDR1 SEHNR, CDR2 FQNEAQ (reference sequence). The V gene end was trimmed by 0 bases and the J gene end by 2 bases; junction bases not matched to a gene: 4. The length of the CDR3 is 16 residues. CDR3: CASSLARGQGNYGYTF. Here the CDR3 DNA reads TGTGCCAGCAGCTTAGCGCGGGGACAGGGAAACTATGGCTACACCTTC.

This chain uses TRBV5-6 with TRBJ2-2; D unclear. Germline V gene sequence: CDR1 SGHDT, CDR2 YYEEEE. The ends were cut back, 1 base at V and 5 bases at J, with 6 bases in the middle. The CDR3 consists of 13 residues. The CDR3 loop is CASSLWGTGELFF. DNA of the CDR3: TGTGCCAGCAGCTTGTGGGGAACCGGGGAGCTGTTTTTT. Using reference TRBV5-6 and TRBJ2-2 for the parts outside the CDR3, the full variable domain is DAGVTQSPTHLIKTRGQQVTLRCSPKSGHDTVSWYQQALGQGPQFIFQYYEEEERQRGNFPDRFSGHQFPNYSSELNVNALLLGDSALYLCASSLWGTGELFFGEGSRLTVL.

The J gene is TRBJ2-7, the V gene TRBV5-4; TRBD1 is a possible D gene (6 bases). The CDR3 totals 13 residues. Trimming pared 0 bases from V and 5 bases from J, leaving 9 bases between. Germline CDR1 and CDR2: SGHNT and YYREEE (reference sequence). CDR3 DNA: TGTGCCAGCAGCTTGGCCGAGGGGGACGAGCAGTACTTC. This codes for CASSLAEGDEQYF.